This note documents a single TCR beta chain sequence. Time point noted: pretreatment peripheral blood. This record comes from a study of PD-L1 blockade in urothelial cancer. As for the study in general: Prior chemotherapy ranged from 0 to 3 regimens per patient. Blood drawn 3 weeks (second dose) and 6 weeks after treatment start was analyzed. Blood samples had a median of roughly 140,000 T cells, some 83,000 unique TCRs, and clonality 0.080.

Produced via immunoSEQ multiplex PCR; TCRdb's table is partial and in-frame only. The table lists 95,000 to 100,000 clones, more than 75% of them singletons. CDR3 length: 14 residues. V was shortened by 3 bases and J by 6 bases, with 12 bases between the two germline ends. Germline CDR1 and CDR2: LNHDA and SQIVND (reference sequence). The clonotype was recovered from a man between 60 and 75 years old with urothelial cancer. This chain connects TRBV19 to TRBJ1-5; D is ambiguous. The source material was PBMCs, sampled around atezolizumab (anti-PD-L1) treatment. The CDR3 sequence: CASSIEPRGQPQHF. The DNA of the CDR3 is TGTGCCAGTAGTATCGAACCCCGGGGTCAGCCCCAGCATTTT.